The rows below give T cell receptor beta chains drawn from one sample of a study of cytomegalovirus exposure and HLA in healthy donors. Assay: immunoSEQ multiplex PCR; the TCRdb copy retains only in-frame clones and omits some. This table has roughly 130,000 clones, roughly nine tenths appearing once. Input material: PBMCs. These receptors all stem from a young woman in good health and CMV-seropositive. Both conserved end residues are part of each CDR3. The D gene is left open where the match is weak. Where a row states a size, it is once, few, many or the class of an expanded clone; other rows omit it.

D gene: -
V gene: TRBV10-3
J gene: TRBJ2-2
clone size: -
CDR3 protein: CAISESQGTGELFF
CDR3 DNA: TGTGCCATCAGTGAGTCCCAGGGAACCGGGGAGCTGTTTTTT

D gene: -
V gene: TRBV7-8
J gene: TRBJ1-1
clone size: once
CDR3 protein: CASSSEPGAEAFF
CDR3 DNA: TGTGCCAGCAGCTCGGAACCGGGGGCTGAAGCTTTCTTT

D gene: TRBD2
V gene: TRBV9
J gene: TRBJ2-1
clone size: -
CDR3 protein: CASSVGPGGSYNEQFF
CDR3 DNA: TGTGCCAGCAGCGTAGGTCCGGGGGGATCCTACAATGAGCAGTTCTTC

D gene: TRBD2
V gene: TRBV5-4
J gene: TRBJ2-5
clone size: -
CDR3 protein: CASSFAGTSFETQYF
CDR3 DNA: TGTGCCAGCAGCTTCGCCGGGACTAGTTTCGAGACCCAGTACTTC

D gene: -
V gene: TRBV19
J gene: TRBJ1-2
clone size: -
CDR3 protein: CASSTPPSNYGYTF
CDR3 DNA: TGTGCCAGTAGTACCCCCCCATCTAACTATGGCTACACCTTC

D gene: -
V gene: TRBV5-6
J gene: TRBJ2-1
clone size: -
CDR3 protein: CASSPGGRGGQEEFF
CDR3 DNA: TGTGCCAGCAGCCCGGGGGGGCGGGGGGGACAGGAGGAGTTCTTC

D gene: -
V gene: TRBV15
J gene: TRBJ1-3
clone size: -
CDR3 protein: CATSRDFRQGPIGNTIYF
CDR3 DNA: TGTGCCACCAGCAGAGATTTTAGGCAGGGGCCCATTGGAAACACCATATATTTT

D gene: -
V gene: TRBV4-1
J gene: TRBJ2-7
clone size: -
CDR3 protein: CASSQGQGIYEQYF
CDR3 DNA: TGCGCCAGCAGCCAAGGGCAGGGGATCTACGAGCAGTACTTC

D gene: -
V gene: TRBV7-6
J gene: TRBJ1-1
clone size: -
CDR3 protein: CASSYYRAGTEAFF
CDR3 DNA: TGTGCCAGCAGCTACTACAGGGCTGGGACTGAAGCTTTCTTT

D gene: -
V gene: TRBV7-9
J gene: TRBJ1-5
clone size: -
CDR3 protein: CASNGGGNSNQPQHF
CDR3 DNA: TGTGCCAGCAATGGAGGTGGAAATAGCAATCAGCCCCAGCATTTT

D gene: TRBD1
V gene: TRBV7-2
J gene: TRBJ1-1
clone size: -
CDR3 protein: CASSADRWNTEAFF
CDR3 DNA: TGTGCCAGCAGCGCGGACAGGTGGAACACTGAAGCTTTCTTT

D gene: -
V gene: TRBV18
J gene: TRBJ2-3
clone size: -
CDR3 protein: CASSPGDLPTDTQYF
CDR3 DNA: TGTGCCAGCTCACCCGGGGACTTACCCACAGATACGCAGTATTTT

D gene: -
V gene: TRBV7-9
J gene: TRBJ1-3
clone size: -
CDR3 protein: CASSPVGASGGNTIYF
CDR3 DNA: TGTGCCAGCAGTCCCGTGGGGGCCTCTGGTGGAAACACCATATATTTT

D gene: TRBD1
V gene: TRBV5-4
J gene: TRBJ2-3
clone size: -
CDR3 protein: CASSLEVRDRYTDTQYF
CDR3 DNA: TGTGCCAGCAGCTTGGAGGTCCGGGACAGGTACACAGATACGCAGTATTTT

D gene: -
V gene: TRBV10-1
J gene: TRBJ2-1
clone size: -
CDR3 protein: CASRAEQFF
CDR3 DNA: TGCGCCAGCAGAGCTGAGCAGTTCTTC

D gene: TRBD2
V gene: TRBV19
J gene: TRBJ2-3
clone size: once
CDR3 protein: CASSFTSGGETQYF
CDR3 DNA: TGTGCCAGTAGTTTCACTAGCGGGGGGGAAACGCAGTATTTT

D gene: TRBD2
V gene: TRBV6-5
J gene: TRBJ2-5
clone size: -
CDR3 protein: CASSGLAGEQYF
CDR3 DNA: TGTGCCAGCTCGGGACTAGCGGGGGAGCAGTACTTC

D gene: -
V gene: TRBV27
J gene: TRBJ2-3
clone size: -
CDR3 protein: CASSPFGDTQYF
CDR3 DNA: TGTGCCAGCAGTCCCTTCGGGGATACGCAGTATTTT

D gene: TRBD2
V gene: TRBV18
J gene: TRBJ2-3
clone size: -
CDR3 protein: CASSPQQRGGGDTQYF
CDR3 DNA: TGTGCCAGCTCACCACAGCAGCGGGGGGGCGGAGATACGCAGTATTTT

D gene: -
V gene: TRBV4-1
J gene: TRBJ2-3
clone size: -
CDR3 protein: CASSPLLGSSTDTQYF
CDR3 DNA: TGCGCCAGCAGCCCCTTGTTGGGCTCCTCCACAGATACGCAGTATTTT

D gene: -
V gene: TRBV7-8
J gene: TRBJ2-5
clone size: -
CDR3 protein: CASRPDRVQETQYF
CDR3 DNA: TGTGCCAGCAGGCCCGATCGAGTACAAGAGACCCAGTACTTC

D gene: -
V gene: TRBV5-1
J gene: TRBJ1-2
clone size: -
CDR3 protein: CASSLATGVNYGYTF
CDR3 DNA: TGCGCCAGCAGCTTGGCGACAGGCGTTAACTATGGCTACACCTTC

D gene: TRBD1
V gene: TRBV5-1
J gene: TRBJ2-3
clone size: -
CDR3 protein: CASSLGQGPDTQYF
CDR3 DNA: TGCGCCAGCAGCTTGGGACAGGGTCCAGATACGCAGTATTTT

D gene: -
V gene: TRBV19
J gene: TRBJ1-1
clone size: -
CDR3 protein: CASSTSQGTEAFF
CDR3 DNA: TGTGCCAGTAGTACCTCACAGGGCACTGAAGCTTTCTTT

D gene: TRBD1
V gene: TRBV6-5
J gene: TRBJ1-1
clone size: -
CDR3 protein: CASSYSQGAEAFF
CDR3 DNA: TGTGCCAGCAGTTACTCGCAGGGGGCCGAAGCTTTCTTT

D gene: -
V gene: TRBV6-4
J gene: TRBJ1-6
clone size: -
CDR3 protein: CASSPEGGFNSPLHF
CDR3 DNA: TGTGCCAGCTCCCCTGAGGGAGGATTTAATTCACCCCTCCACTTT

D gene: TRBD2
V gene: TRBV7-9
J gene: TRBJ2-7
clone size: -
CDR3 protein: CASSSPTSGDYEQYF
CDR3 DNA: TGTGCCAGCAGCTCCCCGACTAGCGGGGACTACGAGCAGTACTTC

D gene: -
V gene: TRBV15
J gene: TRBJ1-5
clone size: -
CDR3 protein: CATSRGDTDDQPQHF
CDR3 DNA: TGTGCCACCAGCAGGGGGGACACTGATGATCAGCCCCAGCATTTT

D gene: -
V gene: TRBV30
J gene: TRBJ1-2
clone size: -
CDR3 protein: CAWSVHGGGYTF
CDR3 DNA: TGTGCCTGGAGTGTACACGGGGGGGGCTACACCTTC

D gene: -
V gene: TRBV7-9
J gene: TRBJ1-3
clone size: -
CDR3 protein: CASSLSEGNTIYF
CDR3 DNA: TGTGCCAGCAGCTTAAGTGAGGGAAACACCATATATTTT

D gene: TRBD1
V gene: TRBV4-1
J gene: TRBJ1-5
clone size: -
CDR3 protein: CASSQAGQGLGNQPQHF
CDR3 DNA: TGCGCCAGCAGCCAAGCGGGACAGGGGCTCGGCAATCAGCCCCAGCATTTT

D gene: -
V gene: TRBV6-6
J gene: TRBJ1-6
clone size: -
CDR3 protein: CASSYFSSPLHF
CDR3 DNA: TGTGCCAGCAGTTACTTTAGTTCACCCCTCCACTTT

D gene: -
V gene: TRBV7-3
J gene: TRBJ2-3
clone size: once
CDR3 protein: CASSLAGRTDTQYF
CDR3 DNA: TGTGCCAGCAGCTTGGCGGGACGCACAGATACGCAGTATTTT

D gene: TRBD1
V gene: TRBV9
J gene: TRBJ1-2
clone size: -
CDR3 protein: CASSVEWRGTGYGYTF
CDR3 DNA: TGTGCCAGCAGCGTAGAATGGCGGGGGACAGGGTATGGCTACACCTTC

D gene: -
V gene: TRBV7-2
J gene: TRBJ2-7
clone size: -
CDR3 protein: CASSLGLQLTYEQYF
CDR3 DNA: TGTGCCAGCAGCCTGGGACTTCAACTCACCTACGAGCAGTACTTC

D gene: -
V gene: TRBV5-8
J gene: TRBJ2-1
clone size: -
CDR3 protein: CASSLAPAVDSYNEQFF
CDR3 DNA: TGTGCCAGCAGCTTGGCCCCGGCGGTGGACTCCTACAATGAGCAGTTCTTC

D gene: -
V gene: TRBV14
J gene: TRBJ1-1
clone size: -
CDR3 protein: CASSQDQYMNTEAFF
CDR3 DNA: TGTGCCAGCAGCCAAGATCAGTATATGAACACTGAAGCTTTCTTT

D gene: TRBD1
V gene: TRBV19
J gene: TRBJ1-5
clone size: medium-sized
CDR3 protein: CASSADRGILQPQHF
CDR3 DNA: TGTGCCAGTAGTGCGGACAGGGGGATTCTTCAGCCCCAGCATTTT

D gene: TRBD1
V gene: TRBV18
J gene: TRBJ1-1
clone size: -
CDR3 protein: CASSVDRGNTEAFF
CDR3 DNA: TGTGCCAGCTCGGTGGACAGGGGGAACACTGAAGCTTTCTTT

D gene: -
V gene: TRBV4-2
J gene: TRBJ2-2
clone size: -
CDR3 protein: CASSQELQNTGELFF
CDR3 DNA: TGTGCCAGCAGCCAAGAATTACAGAACACCGGGGAGCTGTTTTTT

D gene: -
V gene: TRBV18
J gene: TRBJ2-3
clone size: -
CDR3 protein: CASSPGSGDTQYF
CDR3 DNA: TGTGCCAGCTCACCAGGCTCGGGAGATACGCAGTATTTT